Below, 20 T cell receptor beta chains from the same sample are listed, as sequenced in a study of blood T cell repertoires in COVID-19 (dated by TCRdb to the early 2020s). Receptor libraries were prepared by the immunoSEQ multiplex PCR assay. TCRdb holds this immuneACCESS table with in-frame rearrangements only. Some clones are missing; in checked studies, unresolved V genes explain under half, and the rest has no known cause. A total of 250,000 to 350,000 clones appear in this sample, around 89% of them only once. Together, the top ten hold roughly 4% of the sample. The material sequenced was peripheral blood. The receptor source for this set is a woman in her 50s with active or convalescent COVID-19.

V usage is TRBV6-6 and J usage is TRBJ1-5; D gene uncertain. V was shortened by 7 bases and J by 0 bases, with 4 bases between the two germline ends. Germline CDR1 reads MNHNY; CDR2 reads SVGAGI (reference sequence). The CDR3 consists of 12 residues. The CDR3 is CASTNSNQPQHF. The CDR3 DNA sequence: TGTGCCAGCACAAATAGCAATCAGCCCCAGCATTTT.

The gene calls are TRBV28 and TRBJ1-2; TRBD1 agrees at 7 bases. Per the germline V gene, CDR1 is MDHEN and CDR2 is SYDVKM. The length of the CDR3 is 16 residues. V shed 5 bases, J shed 2 bases, and the junction held 11 bases outside the gene matches. The CDR3 sequence is CASSSLTGTRNYGYTF. CDR3 DNA: TGTGCCAGCAGTAGCTTGACAGGGACCAGGAACTATGGCTACACCTTC.

The rearrangement links TRBV2 to TRBJ2-5; D uncertain. The germline CDR1 and CDR2 sequences are SNHLY and FYNNEI. There are 11 residues in the CDR3. V lost 3 bases and J lost 5, with 4 bases in between. CDR3 amino acids: CASSDRETQYF. As DNA, the CDR3 is TGTGCCAGCAGTGATCGGGAGACCCAGTACTTC.

The chain couples TRBV9 to TRBJ1-6, with 7 bases aligning to TRBD1. The CDR3 consists of 14 residues. With V trimmed by 0 bases and J by 11 bases, 5 bases remained unmatched. Per the germline V gene, CDR1 is SGDLS and CDR2 is YYNGEE. The CDR3 loop reads CASSVGPGGTPLHF. Written as DNA, the CDR3 is TGTGCCAGCAGCGTAGGGCCAGGGGGGACACCCCTCCACTTT.

The rearrangement uses TRBV7-8 and TRBJ2-1, with 14 bases that match TRBD2. CDR1 and CDR2 (germline): SGHVS, FQNEAQ. The CDR3 has 17 amino acids. The junction had 9 bases not matched to a gene; V was cut back by 4 bases and J by 7 bases. The CDR3 DNA sequence: TGTGCCAGCAGCTCTCGACTAGCGGGGGGGCCATATAATGAGCAGTTCTTC. It specifies CASSSRLAGGPYNEQFF.

The chain employs TRBV9 and TRBJ2-7, with D perhaps TRBD2 (6 bases). Deletions cut 3 bases from V and 2 bases from J, with 15 bases between. The germline CDR1 and CDR2 sequences are SGDLS and YYNGEE. The CDR3 is made up of 15 amino acids. The CDR3 nucleotides read TGTGCCAGCAGCGCGACTAGGGAGACGGCCTACGAGCAGTACTTC. Encoded protein: CASSATRETAYEQYF.

This clone was detected once. This chain uses TRBV5-5 with TRBJ2-2; 7 bases agree with TRBD1. V gave up 4 bases and J gave up 5 bases; unmatched junction bases: 5. The CDR3 is made up of 14 amino acids. Germline V gene sequence: CDR1 SGHKS, CDR2 YYEKEE (reference sequence). As DNA, the CDR3 is TGTGCCAGCAGCCGACAGGGCGGGACCGGGGAGCTGTTTTTT. This gives the protein CASSRQGGTGELFF.

J is TRBJ1-1 and V is TRBV2; D not resolved. Trimming left V 7 bases short and J 0 bases short, with 15 bases between. Germline lookup yields CDR1 SNHLY and CDR2 FYNNEI. This CDR3 is built from 15 residues. CDR3 bases: TGTGCCAGCACTCCGAACGGAGCTATGAACACTGAAGCTTTCTTT. Amino acids: CASTPNGAMNTEAFF.

The chain combines TRBV21-1 with TRBJ1-6; the table's TRBD1 call for D was not verified on the DNA. TRBV21-1 is shown as a pseudogene. The CDR3 loop spans 15 amino acids. As DNA, the CDR3 is TGTGCCAGTTTCCGGACAGGGGGAAATAATTCACCCCTCCACTTT. It encodes CASFRTGGNNSPLHF.

The genes are TRBV10-3 and TRBJ2-1; D is ambiguous. CDR1 and CDR2 (germline): ENHRY, SYGVKD. V lost 4 bases and J lost 7, with 14 bases in between. The CDR3 has 14 residues. CDR3: CAISVDAFTNEQFF. The CDR3 DNA reads TGTGCCATCAGTGTTGATGCGTTCACGAATGAGCAGTTCTTC.

The genes are TRBV5-1 and TRBJ2-2; 7 bases are a match to TRBD2. The ends lost 5 bases at V and 1 base at J; junction bases unmatched: 2. Germline CDR1 reads SGHRS; CDR2 reads YFSETQ. This CDR3 comprises 14 residues. CDR3 nucleotides: TGCGCCAGCAGTCCGGGGGGGAACACCGGGGAGCTGTTTTTT. Protein sequence: CASSPGGNTGELFF.

V is TRBV5-1 and J is TRBJ1-2; 9 nucleotides align to TRBD1. CDR3 length: 15 amino acids. Germline trimming cut 4 bases from V and 2 bases from J; bases unmatched to any gene: 6. CDR1 is SGHRS, CDR2 YFSETQ, per germline. CDR3 in DNA: TGCGCCAGCAGCAGCCACAGGGGGCTCAACTATGGCTACACCTTC. Its translation is CASSSHRGLNYGYTF.

This clone was detected once. The chain links TRBV30 to TRBJ1-2, with D maybe TRBD1 (5 bases). V shed 0 bases and J shed 6 bases, with 11 bases lying between them. Per germline, CDR1 GTSNPN and CDR2 SVGIG (reference sequence). This CDR3 has 13 amino acids. DNA of the CDR3: TGTGCCTGGAGTGTATGGGAGGGGCATGGCTACACCTTC. Its translation is CAWSVWEGHGYTF.

V gene TRBV6-2 or TRBV6-3 combines with J gene TRBJ1-2, with 8 bases that match TRBD1. Germline CDR1 and CDR2: MNHEY and SVGEGT. The length of the CDR3 is 14 residues. V lost 2 bases to trimming and J lost 7 bases; unmatched junction nucleotides: 6. The CDR3 nucleotides read TGTGCCAGCAGTTACACGGGACAGGAGCGTGGCTACACCTTC. Translation: CASSYTGQERGYTF.

The chain employs TRBV20-1 and TRBJ1-2, with 7 bases that match TRBD1. Germline values: CDR1 DFQATT, CDR2 SNEGSKA (reference sequence). The CDR3 runs 9 residues. V gave up 7 bases and J gave up 9 bases; unmatched junction bases: 2. The chain's CDR3 is CSVQGCYTF. The CDR3 nucleotides are TGCAGTGTACAGGGGTGCTACACCTTC.

This chain joins TRBV2 and TRBJ1-2; D unresolved. V was trimmed by 6 bases and J by 5 bases, leaving 13 bases between them. CDR1 SNHLY and CDR2 FYNNEI come from the germline V gene. The CDR3 spans 13 residues. The CDR3 spells CASRAPAFYGYTF. The DNA of the CDR3 is TGTGCCAGCAGGGCCCCAGCGTTTTATGGCTACACCTTC.

This clone was seen a handful of times. V and J are TRBV27 and TRBJ2-7, with D tentatively TRBD1 (6 bases). In germline, CDR1 is MNHEY, CDR2 SMNVEV (reference sequence). Trimming stripped 2 bases from V and 3 bases from J, with 14 bases between. The CDR3 consists of 15 residues. Here the CDR3 DNA reads TGTGCCAGCAGTTTAAGCAGGGGTCACTTCTACGAGCAGTACTTC. The encoded protein is CASSLSRGHFYEQYF.

This chain connects TRBV2 to TRBJ1-5; 8 positions match TRBD1. Germline loops: CDR1 SNHLY, CDR2 FYNNEI. Trimming took 5 bases from V and 3 from J; bases not matched to a gene: 12. The length of the CDR3 is 17 residues. The CDR3 region is CASSNIRTGIVNQPQHF. CDR3 nucleotide sequence: TGTGCCAGCAGTAATATAAGGACAGGGATCGTCAATCAGCCCCAGCATTTT.

This clone was counted between two and nine times. The chain has TRBV5-1 and TRBJ2-1, with TRBD1 identical over 7 bases. CDR3 size: 11 residues. The germline V gene has CDR1 SGHRS and CDR2 YFSETQ. The V and J ends lost 2 bases and 14 bases, in that order; junction bases with no gene match: 4. The CDR3, as DNA: TGCGCCAGCAGCTTAGGTACAGGGGAGTTCTTC. This translates into CASSLGTGEFF.

In regard to this clone: Additional DNA sequences in this sample encode the identical CDR3. V and J are TRBV11-2 and TRBJ2-3; 10 bases map to TRBD2. The V gene's germline CDR1 is SGHAT and CDR2 FQNNGV. The CDR3 loop spans 14 amino acids. Germline trimming cut 5 bases from V and 3 bases from J; bases unmatched to any gene: 2. The CDR3 nucleotides read TGTGCCAGCAGCCCGGGACTAGCGACAGATACGCAGTATTTT. It yields the protein CASSPGLATDTQYF.